The rows below give T cell receptor beta chains drawn from one sample of a study of regulatory T cells in long-lasting Graves disease. TCRdb used MiXCR to reprocess the multiplex PCR reads, holding one entry per CDR3 protein. The repertoire includes roughly 700,000 distinct CDR3 sequences, around 30% of them detected once, and 40% to 55% sits in the top ten. The material sequenced was peripheral blood mononuclear cells (PBMCs), taken when the disease was refractory, from a patient treated with antithyroid drugs. These receptors originate from a female donor with Graves disease. The CDR3 runs from the conserved cysteine through the conserved F or W. Each record gives: clone size, V gene, D gene, J gene, CDR3 DNA, CDR3 protein. A D gene is named only where the DNA matches it firmly. The size entry is marked missing in some rows and otherwise reads once, few, many or a size class.

>-|TRBV28|TRBD1|TRBJ1-2
TGTGCCAGCAGTTTATTGGGACAGGGGGCGCGAGGCTACACCTTC
CASSLLGQGARGYTF
>-|TRBV20-1|-|TRBJ1-2
TGCAGTGCTAAAGCAAACTATGGCTACACCTTC
CSAKANYGYTF
>-|TRBV6-2/TRBV6-3|-|TRBJ1-6
TGTGCCAGCAGCAACGACCCTGGTTCACCCCTCCACTTT
CASSNDPGSPLHF
>many|TRBV28|TRBD1|TRBJ1-5
TGTGCCAGCAGTGGACAGGGGAACAATCAGCCCCAGCATTTT
CASSGQGNNQPQHF
>-|TRBV20-1|-|TRBJ1-1
TGCAGTGCTAGAGGGTCCGGGTTGAACACTGAAGCTTTCTTT
CSARGSGLNTEAFF
>few|TRBV15|-|TRBJ1-1
TGTGCCACCAGCAGTTGGACTGAAGCTTTCTTT
CATSSWTEAFF
>many|TRBV20-1|-|TRBJ1-1
TGCAGTGCTAGCCGGGGACGGCAGATGAACACTGAAGCTTTCTTT
CSASRGRQMNTEAFF
>-|TRBV20-1|-|TRBJ2-7
TGCAGTGCTAGACCGGGACAAAACTCCTACGAGCAGTACTTC
CSARPGQNSYEQYF
>few|TRBV7-9|-|TRBJ1-1
TGTGCCAGCAGTATCGGGGATACTGAAGCTTTCTTT
CASSIGDTEAFF
>-|TRBV19|-|TRBJ1-5
TGTGCCAGTAGTCCCCGACAGTTTACCTTCAATCAGCCCCAGCATTTT
CASSPRQFTFNQPQHF
>few|TRBV2|TRBD1|TRBJ1-2
TGTGCCAGCTTAATGACAGGGGGTTATGGCTACACCTTC
CASLMTGGYGYTF
>many|TRBV20-1|-|TRBJ1-1
TGCAGTGCCAGGTCGGGGGCTGCCACTGAAGCTTTCTTT
CSARSGAATEAFF
>few|TRBV6-1|-|TRBJ2-6
TGTGCCAGCAGTCCGAGAGAGGGCGGGGCCAACGTCCTGACTTTC
CASSPREGGANVLTF
>once|TRBV3-1|-|TRBJ2-5
TGTGCCAGCAGCCAAGATTTCGCAGGAGACGAGACCCAGTACTTC
CASSQDFAGDETQYF
>many|TRBV12-3/TRBV12-4|TRBD2|TRBJ2-5
TGTGCCAGCTTAAATGGGAGGGCAGAGACCCAGTACTTC
CASLNGRAETQYF
>many|TRBV2|-|TRBJ2-4
TGTGCCAGCAGTGAACGAATGGGGGGAGGAGGGCAAAACATTCAGTACTTC
CASSERMGGGGQNIQYF
>few|TRBV12-3/TRBV12-4|-|TRBJ2-4
TGTGCCAGCAGTCCTCGGAATACCAAAAACATTCAGTACTTC
CASSPRNTKNIQYF